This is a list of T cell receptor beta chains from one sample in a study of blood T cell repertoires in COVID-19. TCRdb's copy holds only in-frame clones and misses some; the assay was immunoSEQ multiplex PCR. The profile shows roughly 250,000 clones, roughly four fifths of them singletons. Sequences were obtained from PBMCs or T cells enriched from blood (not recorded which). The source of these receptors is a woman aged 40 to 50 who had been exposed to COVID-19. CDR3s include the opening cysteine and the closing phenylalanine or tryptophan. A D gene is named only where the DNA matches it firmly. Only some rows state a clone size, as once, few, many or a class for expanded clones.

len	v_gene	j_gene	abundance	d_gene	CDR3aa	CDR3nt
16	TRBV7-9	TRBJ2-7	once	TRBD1	CASSLAGGTGYYEQYF	TGTGCCAGCAGCTTAGCAGGAGGGACAGGGTACTACGAGCAGTACTTC
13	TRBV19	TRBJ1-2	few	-	CASSIDQAYGYTF	TGTGCCAGTAGTATAGATCAGGCCTACGGCTACACCTTC
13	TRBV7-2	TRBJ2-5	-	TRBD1	CASSSGGQETQYF	TGTGCCAGCAGCTCAGGGGGCCAAGAGACCCAGTACTTC
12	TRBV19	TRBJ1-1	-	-	CASRSGVTEAFF	TGTGCCAGTAGGTCCGGGGTCACTGAAGCTTTCTTT
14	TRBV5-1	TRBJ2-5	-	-	CASTPLGRGETQYF	TGCGCCAGCACCCCCTTGGGCCGAGGGGAGACCCAGTACTTC
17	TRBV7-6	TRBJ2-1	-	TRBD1	CASSLGVRGQKYNEQFF	TGTGCCAGCAGCTTAGGAGTCCGGGGACAGAAATACAATGAGCAGTTCTTC
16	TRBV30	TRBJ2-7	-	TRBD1	CAWSVRGQRPSYEQYF	TGTGCCTGGAGTGTACGGGGACAGCGGCCTTCCTACGAGCAGTACTTC
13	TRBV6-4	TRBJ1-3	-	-	CASSGRVRDTIYF	TGTGCCAGCAGTGGGAGGGTACGGGACACCATATATTTT
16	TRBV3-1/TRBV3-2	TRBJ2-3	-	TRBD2	CASSQVKAGTSDTQYF	TGTGCCAGCAGCCAAGTAAAAGCGGGGACGTCAGATACGCAGTATTTT
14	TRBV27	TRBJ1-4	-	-	CASSWRTPNEKLFF	TGTGCCAGCAGTTGGCGGACTCCGAATGAAAAACTGTTTTTT
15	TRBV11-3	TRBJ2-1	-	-	CASSLEGGPVNEQFF	TGTGCCAGCAGCTTAGAGGGGGGGCCTGTTAATGAGCAGTTCTTC
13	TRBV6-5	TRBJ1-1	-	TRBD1	CASSLRQGTEAFF	TGTGCCAGCAGTTTAAGACAGGGGACTGAAGCTTTCTTT
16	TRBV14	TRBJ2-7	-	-	CASSHRSRRGHYEQYF	TGTGCCAGCAGCCACAGGTCTCGCCGGGGACACTACGAGCAGTACTTC
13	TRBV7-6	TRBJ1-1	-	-	CASSLSGRSEAFF	TGTGCCAGCAGCTTAAGCGGCCGTAGTGAAGCTTTCTTT
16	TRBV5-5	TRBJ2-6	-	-	CASSLGQASGANVLTF	TGTGCCAGCAGCTTGGGGCAGGCCTCTGGGGCCAACGTCCTGACTTTC
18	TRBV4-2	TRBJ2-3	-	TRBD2	CASSQDLSLAGGPDTQYF	TGTGCCAGCAGCCAAGATCTGTCACTAGCGGGGGGACCAGATACGCAGTATTTT
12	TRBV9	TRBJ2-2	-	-	CASSSYTGELFF	TGTGCCAGCAGCTCCTACACCGGGGAGCTGTTTTTT
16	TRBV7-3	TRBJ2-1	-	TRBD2	CASSLSPGLAGNEQFF	TGTGCCAGCAGCTTAAGCCCTGGACTAGCGGGGAATGAACAGTTCTTC
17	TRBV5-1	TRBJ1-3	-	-	CASSLATGMRTGNTIYF	TGCGCCAGCAGCTTGGCCACAGGGATGCGGACTGGAAACACCATATATTTT
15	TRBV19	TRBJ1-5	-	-	CASSMGRAGNQPQHF	TGTGCCAGTAGTATGGGCAGGGCGGGCAATCAGCCCCAGCATTTT
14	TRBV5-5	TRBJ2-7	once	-	CASSLTGTTNEQYF	TGTGCCAGCAGCTTGACAGGTACCACTAACGAGCAGTACTTC
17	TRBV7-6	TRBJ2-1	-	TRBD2	CASSLSRTSGGDDEQFF	TGTGCCAGCAGCCTGAGTCGGACTAGCGGGGGGGACGATGAGCAGTTCTTC
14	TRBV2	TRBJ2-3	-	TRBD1	CASSSRQGADTQYF	TGTGCCAGCAGTTCCAGACAGGGGGCAGATACGCAGTATTTT
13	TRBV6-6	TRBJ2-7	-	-	CASKTGLTYEQYF	TGTGCCAGTAAGACAGGCCTTACCTACGAGCAGTACTTC
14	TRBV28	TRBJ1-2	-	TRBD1	CASSGTGGWYGYTF	TGTGCCAGCAGCGGGACAGGGGGCTGGTATGGCTACACCTTC
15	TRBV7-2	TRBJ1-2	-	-	CASSLDQGSYNGYTF	TGTGCCAGCAGCTTAGATCAGGGCTCTTATAATGGCTACACCTTC
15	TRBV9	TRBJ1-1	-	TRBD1	CASSVGHRGVTEAFF	TGTGCCAGCAGCGTAGGGCACAGGGGGGTCACTGAAGCTTTCTTT
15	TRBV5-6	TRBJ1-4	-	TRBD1	CASSAQQGAGEKLFF	TGTGCCAGCAGCGCCCAACAGGGGGCGGGTGAAAAACTGTTTTTT
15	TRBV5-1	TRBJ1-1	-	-	CASSSAGGRDTEAFF	TGCGCCAGCAGCTCGGCGGGGGGGCGGGACACTGAAGCTTTCTTT
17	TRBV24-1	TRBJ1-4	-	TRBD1	CATSDSGMDRGSEKLFF	TGTGCCACCAGTGATTCGGGAATGGACAGGGGATCTGAAAAACTGTTTTTT
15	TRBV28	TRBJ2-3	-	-	CASSYRRTVWDTQYF	TGTGCCAGCAGTTACCGAAGGACAGTCTGGGATACGCAGTATTTT
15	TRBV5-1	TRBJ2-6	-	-	CASSSDGAGANVLTF	TGCGCCAGCAGCTCGGACGGGGCTGGGGCCAACGTCCTGACTTTC
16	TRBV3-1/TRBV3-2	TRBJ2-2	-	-	CASSQEGAFRTGELFF	TGTGCCAGCAGCCAGGAGGGAGCCTTCCGTACCGGGGAGCTGTTTTTT
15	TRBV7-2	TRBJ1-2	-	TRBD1	CASSFQGARSYGYTF	TGTGCCAGCAGCTTCCAGGGGGCGCGTTCCTATGGCTACACCTTC
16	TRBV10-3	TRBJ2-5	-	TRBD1	CAISGGTGQGGETQYF	TGTGCCATCAGTGGGGGTACGGGACAGGGTGGAGAGACCCAGTACTTC
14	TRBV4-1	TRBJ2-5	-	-	CASSQAGVEETQYF	TGCGCCAGCAGCCAGGCAGGGGTGGAAGAGACCCAGTACTTC
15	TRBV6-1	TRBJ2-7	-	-	CASSEGGRATYEQYF	TGTGCCAGCAGTGAAGGGGGCAGGGCCACCTACGAGCAGTACTTC
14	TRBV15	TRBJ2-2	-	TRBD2	CATRLAGTTGELFF	TGTGCCACCAGACTAGCGGGGACTACCGGGGAGCTGTTTTTT
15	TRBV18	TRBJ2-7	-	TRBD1	CASSPSGGQGYWKDF	TGTGCCAGCTCACCAAGCGGGGGACAGGGGTATTGGAAGGACTTC
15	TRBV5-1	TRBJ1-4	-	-	CASSLSLGGDEKLFF	TGCGCCAGCAGCCTTAGCCTAGGGGGAGATGAAAAACTGTTTTTT
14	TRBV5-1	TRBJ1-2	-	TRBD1	CASSEYTGGYGYTF	TGCGCCAGCAGCGAATATACAGGGGGCTATGGCTACACCTTC
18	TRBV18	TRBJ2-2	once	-	CASSPIDTGHGGTGELFF	TGTGCCAGCTCACCAATCGATACAGGGCATGGGGGCACCGGGGAGCTGTTTTTT
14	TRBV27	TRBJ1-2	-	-	CASSTQDPRYGYTF	TGTGCCAGCAGTACACAGGACCCTCGGTATGGCTACACCTTC
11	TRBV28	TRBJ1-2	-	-	CASSSRYGYTF	TGTGCCAGCAGTTCCCGCTATGGCTACACCTTC
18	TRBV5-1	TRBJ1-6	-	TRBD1	CASSWGQGGDVGNSPLHF	TGCGCCAGCAGCTGGGGACAGGGGGGAGATGTTGGTAATTCACCCCTCCACTTT